Below, one TCR beta chain is given with its context. This receptor's antigen is unknown. Per-nucleotide qualities are absent, and no much larger clonotype sits a single base away. This sample is part of a study of spatial heterogeneity in lung cancer (dated 2019 in TCRdb). Regarding the complete study: Beta-chain transcripts were consistently detected in greater numbers than alpha-chain transcripts, which likely reflected higher beta-chain transcript abundance. In the raw uncorrected reads, each unique combination of TCR and UMI appeared more than ten times on average. TCR alpha and beta repertoires were quantitatively compared across multiple tumor regions, matched nontumor lung and blood in non-small cell lung cancer. The study linked features of the TCR repertoire to counts of nonsynonymous mutations, which were determined by whole-exome sequencing of tumor tissue. Both alpha and beta chains were TCR-sequenced in fewer than 250 tumor regions, under 70 matched nontumor lung samples and around 54 PBMC samples obtained at surgery. The study at large found these results: Confirming at a functional level the hypothesis that regional TCRs recognize regional mutations was considered to require additional single-cell paired TCR alpha and beta sequencing. Ubiquitous expanded tumor TCRs were found in blood more often at tumor resection than at routine follow-up.

Library preparation used 5' RACE. TCRdb records NextSeq 500 as the sequencer. The TCR library protocol attached a unique molecular identifier to each TCR cDNA molecule to allow correction of PCR and sequencing errors. In the original analysis: TCR identification, UMI-based error correction and CDR3 extraction were all carried out with Decombinator tools. TCRs above a frequency of 2 per 1,000, corresponding to the top 1% of the tumor frequency distribution, were defined as expanded. Rényi diversity was computed with the R vegan package after subsampling each repertoire 100 times to 5,000 TCRs. CDR3 similarity networks were built from amino acid triplet string-kernel similarity, with CDR3s being connected when pairwise similarity was above 0.82. TCRdb cleaned the public reads at Q25 with fastp, built clones with MiXCR and kept in-frame beta chains. Each record represents a unique CDR3 protein, reported with the most common genes and DNA among its rows. These V and J calls originate from TCRdb's pipeline instead of the authors' own analysis. The sample table contains about 53,000 distinct CDR3 sequences; only one count was recorded for less than 9% of them. The top ten clonotypes cover 2.5% to 3% of the sample.

The germline V gene (reference sequence) provides CDR1 DFQATT and CDR2 SNEGSKA. From cysteine to phenylalanine, the CDR3 is 14 amino acids long. Here the CDR3 DNA is all that survives: 42 bases in frame from base 1. V gives up 6 bases and J gives up 2 bases, and the segment between their germline ends measures 16 bases. In the paper's terms, the time point label means: sample taken at primary tumor resection. Without any cell sorting, TCR sequencing was performed on whole RNA extracted either from tumor and nontumor lung tissue or from cryopreserved PBMC samples. Samples were obtained from about 75 patients with early-stage, untreated non-small cell lung cancer from the lung TRACERx cohort. Only patients for whom sufficient RNA was available from at least two tumor regions were selected for TCR sequencing.

The rearrangement joined TRBV20-1 to TRBJ1-1; D gene: possibly TRBD1, on 6 matching bases. This receptor was taken from a female donor with early-stage non-small cell lung cancer. Sequences were derived from PBMCs, sampled at surgery. The DNA sequence follows: TGCAGTGCCGTCCGGGACAAGGATAACACTGAAGCTTTCTTT. It specifies CSAVRDKDNTEAFF.